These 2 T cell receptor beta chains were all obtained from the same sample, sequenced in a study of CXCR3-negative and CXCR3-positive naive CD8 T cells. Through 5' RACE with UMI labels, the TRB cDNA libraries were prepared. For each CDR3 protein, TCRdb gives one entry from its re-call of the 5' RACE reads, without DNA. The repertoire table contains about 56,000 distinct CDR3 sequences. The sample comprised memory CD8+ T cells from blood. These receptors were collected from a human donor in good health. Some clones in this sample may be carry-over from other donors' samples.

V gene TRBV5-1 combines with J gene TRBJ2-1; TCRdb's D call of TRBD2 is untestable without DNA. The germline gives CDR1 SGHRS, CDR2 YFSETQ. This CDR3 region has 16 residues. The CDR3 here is CASSGTTSGGPNEQFF.

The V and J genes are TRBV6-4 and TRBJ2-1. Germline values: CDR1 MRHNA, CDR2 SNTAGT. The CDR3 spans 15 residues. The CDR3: CAISERQNSYNEQFF.